The entry below describes one TCR beta chain. This specimen belongs to a study of blood T cell repertoires in COVID-19. Libraries were prepared by immunoSEQ multiplex PCR; TCRdb keeps only in-frame clonotypes and omits some of them. The sample yields 120,000 or so clones, about 86% seen once. The CDR3 sequence is 16 residues long. This sequence was found in a woman aged 45-65 years with acute or convalescent COVID-19. Sequencing used peripheral blood. The rearrangement links TRBV21-1 to TRBJ1-2; the DNA was not used to check the table's D call, TRBD1. TRBV21-1 is a known pseudogene. The CDR3 sequence is CASSDVGTTTMHGYTF. In DNA form, the CDR3 reads TGTGCCAGCAGCGACGTCGGGACAACGACAATGCATGGCTACACCTTC.